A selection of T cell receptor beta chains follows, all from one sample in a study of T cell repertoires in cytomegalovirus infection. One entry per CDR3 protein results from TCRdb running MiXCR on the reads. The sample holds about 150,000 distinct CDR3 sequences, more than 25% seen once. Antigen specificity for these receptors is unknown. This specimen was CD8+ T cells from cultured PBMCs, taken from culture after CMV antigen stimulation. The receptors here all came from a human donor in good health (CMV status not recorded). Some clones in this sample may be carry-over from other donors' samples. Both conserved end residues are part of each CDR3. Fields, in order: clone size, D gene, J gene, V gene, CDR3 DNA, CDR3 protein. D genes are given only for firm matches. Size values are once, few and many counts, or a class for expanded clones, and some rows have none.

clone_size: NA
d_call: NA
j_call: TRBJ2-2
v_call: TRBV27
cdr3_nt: TGTGCCAGCAGTTTCTCGCGTGGCGGGGAGCTGTTTTTT
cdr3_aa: CASSFSRGGELFF

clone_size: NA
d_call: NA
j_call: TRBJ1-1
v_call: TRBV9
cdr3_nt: TGTGCCAGCAGCGTAGAGGGAACAGCCACTGAAGCTTTCTTT
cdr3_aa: CASSVEGTATEAFF

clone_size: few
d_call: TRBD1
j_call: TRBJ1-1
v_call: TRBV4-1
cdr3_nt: TGCGCCAGCAGCGTGGGACAGGGATTGGGTGAAGCTTTCTTT
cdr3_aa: CASSVGQGLGEAFF

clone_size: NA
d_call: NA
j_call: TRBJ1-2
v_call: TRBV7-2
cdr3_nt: TGTGCCAGCAGCTTAGCCCCAGGGGACTATGGCTACACCTTC
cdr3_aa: CASSLAPGDYGYTF

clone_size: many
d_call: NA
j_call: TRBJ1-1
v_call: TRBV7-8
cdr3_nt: TGTGCCAGCAGCTTAGAGGCAGGCGGGACTGAAGCTTTCTTT
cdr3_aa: CASSLEAGGTEAFF

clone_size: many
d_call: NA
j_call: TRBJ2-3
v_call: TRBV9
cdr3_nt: TGTGCCAGCAGCCCAGAAGGGGGGAGCACAGATACGCAGTATTTT
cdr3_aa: CASSPEGGSTDTQYF

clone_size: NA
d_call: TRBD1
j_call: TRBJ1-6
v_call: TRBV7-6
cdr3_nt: TGTGCCAGCAGCCCACAGGGGCTCTATAATTCACCCCTCCACTTT
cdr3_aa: CASSPQGLYNSPLHF

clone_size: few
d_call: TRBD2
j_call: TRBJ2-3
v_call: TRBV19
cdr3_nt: TGTGCCAGTAGTGGTCTAGCGGGGGGAAGAGATACGCAGTATTTT
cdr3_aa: CASSGLAGGRDTQYF

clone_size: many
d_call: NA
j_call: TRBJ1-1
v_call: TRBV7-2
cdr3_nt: TGTGCCAGCAGCCCGGACCGAAGGACTGAAGCTTTCTTT
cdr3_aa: CASSPDRRTEAFF

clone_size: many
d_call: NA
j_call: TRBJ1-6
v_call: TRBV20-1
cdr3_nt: TGCAGTGCTAGGTCCGGGGCTACTAATTCACCCCTCCACTTT
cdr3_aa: CSARSGATNSPLHF

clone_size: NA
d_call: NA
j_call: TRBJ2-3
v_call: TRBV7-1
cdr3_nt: TGTGCCAGCAGCCCCCGTATGGATACGCAGTATTTT
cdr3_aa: CASSPRMDTQYF

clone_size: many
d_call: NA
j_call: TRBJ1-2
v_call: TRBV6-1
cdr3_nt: TGTGCCAGCAGTTCCGCCCCCCGGGATTATGGCTACACCTTC
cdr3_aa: CASSSAPRDYGYTF

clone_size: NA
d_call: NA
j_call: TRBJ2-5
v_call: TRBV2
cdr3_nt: TGTGCCAGCCCCGCTAGGGCCCCGGGGGCCCAGTACTTC
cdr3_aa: CASPARAPGAQYF

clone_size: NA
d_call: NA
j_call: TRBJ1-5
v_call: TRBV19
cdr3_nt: TGTGCCAGTAGTGGGGAAGGCCACGGACCCCAGCATTTT
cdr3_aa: CASSGEGHGPQHF

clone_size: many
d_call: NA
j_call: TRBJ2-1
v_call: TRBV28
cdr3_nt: TGTGCCAGCAGTTCCCTCGGGGAGATCGGTTCATACACACCAGACAATGAGCAGTTCTTC
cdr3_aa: CASSSLGEIGSYTPDNEQFF

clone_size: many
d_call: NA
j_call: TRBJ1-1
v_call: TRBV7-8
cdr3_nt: TGTGCCAGCACCCCGTTGGTGAACACTGAAGCTTTCTTT
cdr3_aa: CASTPLVNTEAFF

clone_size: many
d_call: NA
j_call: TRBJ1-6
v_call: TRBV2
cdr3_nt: TGTGCCAGCAGTGACCGCCAGTCCTCCTATAATTCACCCCTCCACTTT
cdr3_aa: CASSDRQSSYNSPLHF

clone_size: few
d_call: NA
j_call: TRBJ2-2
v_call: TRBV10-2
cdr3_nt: TGCGCCAGCCAGCTTACGAACACCGGGGAGCTGTTTTTT
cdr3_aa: CASQLTNTGELFF

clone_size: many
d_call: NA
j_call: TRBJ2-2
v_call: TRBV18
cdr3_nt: TGTGCCAGCTCAAGACAGACCCCCGGGGAGCTGTTTTTT
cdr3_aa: CASSRQTPGELFF

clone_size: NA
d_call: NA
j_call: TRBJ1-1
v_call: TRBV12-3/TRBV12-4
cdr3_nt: TGTGCCAGCAGTTTAGCTTTTGAGGCTGAAGCTTTCTTT
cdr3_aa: CASSLAFEAEAFF

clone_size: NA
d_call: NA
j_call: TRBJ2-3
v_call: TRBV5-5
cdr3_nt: TGTGCCAGCAGCTTAGTAGGGGACCTAGTGGGCACAGATACGCAGTATTTT
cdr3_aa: CASSLVGDLVGTDTQYF

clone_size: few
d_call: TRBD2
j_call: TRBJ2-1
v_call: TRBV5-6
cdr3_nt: TGTGCCAGCAGCTTGGCTAGCGGGTGGCTGGTTGGTGAGCAGTTCTTC
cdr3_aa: CASSLASGWLVGEQFF

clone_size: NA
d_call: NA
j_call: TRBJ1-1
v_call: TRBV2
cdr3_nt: TGTGCCAGCAGTGAAGGGACAGACGCTTTCTTT
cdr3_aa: CASSEGTDAFF

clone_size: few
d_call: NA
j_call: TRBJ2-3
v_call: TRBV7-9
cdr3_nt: TGTGCCAGCAGCTTAGATGGTATCCCAGATACGCAGTATTTT
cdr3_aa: CASSLDGIPDTQYF